One sample yielded the 3 T cell receptor beta chains listed below, sequenced in a study of T cell responses to AZD1222 COVID-19 vaccine. Clones were read by immunoSEQ multiplex PCR, and TCRdb kept only the in-frame ones, dropping some. The data contain 95,000 to 100,000 clones, around nine tenths of them singletons. The starting material was peripheral blood, obtained on day 0 of AZD1222 vaccination. These receptors were taken from an adult in good health.

The V call is TRBV3-1 (or the pseudogene TRBV3-2), the J call TRBJ2-7; D gene uncertain. Trimming shortened V by 2 bases and J by 3 bases, and 14 bases separated the two germline ends. Germline CDR1 is LGHDT and CDR2 is YNNKEL (reference sequence). The CDR3 is 15 residues long. The DNA for the CDR3 is TGTGCCAGCAGCCAAATCCCAGGCGAATTCTACGAGCAGTACTTC. It is translated as CASSQIPGEFYEQYF.

The chain couples TRBV10-3 to TRBJ1-1, with 9 bases lining up with TRBD1. The ends lost 4 bases at V and 5 bases at J; junction bases unmatched: 2. The CDR3 is 13 residues long. Per germline, CDR1 ENHRY and CDR2 SYGVKD. In DNA form, the CDR3 reads TGTGCCATCAGTGGACAGGGGGGAACTGAAGCTTTCTTT. The encoded protein is CAISGQGGTEAFF.

The V gene is TRBV7-2, the J gene TRBJ1-1; maybe TRBD1 (5 bases). The CDR3 loop spans 13 amino acids. Germline lookup yields CDR1 SGHTA and CDR2 FQGNSA. The V gene lost 7 bases and the J gene lost 1 base, with 10 bases spanning the gap. CDR3 sequence reads: CASTLQGNTEAFF. DNA of the CDR3: TGTGCCAGCACCCTCCAGGGGAACACTGAAGCTTTCTTT. Based on the CDR3 plus reference TRBV7-2 and TRBJ1-1, the full variable domain is GAGVSQSPSNKVTEKGKDVELRCDPISGHTALYWYRQSLGQGLEFLIYFQGNSAPDKSGLPSDRFSAERTGGSVSTLTIQRTQQEDSAVYLCASTLQGNTEAFFGQGTRLTVV.